These 31 T cell receptor beta chains originate from one sample sequenced in a study of CD8 T cells in ankylosing spondylitis (dated by TCRdb to the late 2010s). The method behind the library was 5' RACE. Sequencing was performed on an Illumina HiSeq 2500. TCRdb reworked the public reads: Q25 trimming with fastp, MiXCR clone assembly, productive beta chains retained. Rows are unified per CDR3 protein, each entry keeping the most common DNA and genes. For this sample there are roughly 180,000 distinct CDR3 sequences; around a tenth appear just once. About 16% of the sample is held by the ten biggest clonotypes. Sequenced: blood, either unsorted or a sorted T cell fraction (not recorded which). These receptors were taken from a female donor with ankylosing spondylitis or in good health (not recorded which).

This clonotype was recorded many times. This chain joins TRBV20-1 and TRBJ2-1; D ambiguous. Trimming shortened V by 0 bases and J by 6 bases, and 12 bases separated the two germline ends. The CDR3 is made up of 14 amino acids. CDR1 is DFQATT and CDR2 is SNEGSKA in the germline V gene (reference sequence). This CDR3 is CSARDRAHFNEQFF. As DNA, the CDR3 is TGCAGTGCTAGAGATCGGGCACACTTCAATGAGCAGTTCTTC.

The V gene is TRBV12-3 or TRBV12-4, the J gene TRBJ2-1; D unclear. CDR3 length: 18 amino acids. The germline V and J ends were trimmed by 5 bases and 0 bases, with 20 bases remaining between them. CDR3 residues: CASSPDGRLGGSYNEQFF. CDR3 nucleotide sequence: TGTGCCAGCAGTCCCGACGGACGCTTAGGTGGCTCCTACAATGAGCAGTTCTTC.

The rearrangement uses TRBV20-1 and TRBJ2-5; D gene unclear. Germline values: CDR1 DFQATT, CDR2 SNEGSKA (reference sequence). The CDR3 covers 12 residues. Trimming removed 3 bases at V and 4 bases at J, with 9 bases between. The CDR3 bases are TGCAGTGCTAGCCTAAACAGAGAGACCCAGTACTTC. It codes for CSASLNRETQYF.

In this sample, this clonotype turned up many times. V usage is TRBV12-3 or TRBV12-4 and J usage is TRBJ1-3; the D is unclear. The germline V and J ends were trimmed by 7 bases and 3 bases, with 4 bases remaining between them. The CDR3 covers 11 residues. DNA of the CDR3: TGTGCCAGCAAGTTTGGAAACACCATATATTTT. Encoded protein: CASKFGNTIYF.

This clonotype occurred a few times. The rearrangement links TRBV12-3 or TRBV12-4 to TRBJ1-4; a possible D gene is TRBD1 (6 bases). The CDR3 sequence is 14 residues long. The V gene lost 6 bases and the J gene lost 1 base, with 9 bases spanning the gap. The CDR3 sequence is CASRRGQTNEKLFF. Here the CDR3 DNA reads TGTGCCAGCAGACGGGGGCAAACTAATGAAAAACTGTTTTTT.

This clonotype was recorded at least ten times. The genes are TRBV20-1 and TRBJ1-1; unclear D gene. The CDR3 contains 12 residues. Per the germline V gene, CDR1 is DFQATT and CDR2 is SNEGSKA (reference sequence). V lost 5 bases and J lost 1, with 8 bases in between. The CDR3 protein is CSALPGNTEAFF. The CDR3 DNA follows: TGCAGTGCTCTCCCAGGGAACACTGAAGCTTTCTTT.

A few counts support this clonotype. The V and J genes are TRBV13 and TRBJ2-7, with D possibly matching TRBD2 (6 bases). V lost 0 bases and J 5 bases, leaving 11 bases between the germline ends. Looked up from germline, CDR1 is PRHDT and CDR2 is FYEKMQ (reference sequence). The CDR3 runs to 14 residues. The chain's CDR3 is CASSLGRDLHEQYF. CDR3 nucleotides: TGTGCCAGCAGCTTAGGGCGGGATTTGCACGAGCAGTACTTC.

This clonotype was counted many times. V is TRBV12-3 or TRBV12-4 and J is TRBJ2-5; 9 bases agree with TRBD1. CDR3 length: 14 residues. V lost 4 bases and J lost 5; bases outside the gene matches: 5. DNA for the CDR3: TGTGCCAGCAGTTCACAGGGGGCTGGGGAGACCCAGTACTTC. Amino acid sequence: CASSSQGAGETQYF.

This clonotype was counted only a few times. V is TRBV6-2 or TRBV6-3 and J is TRBJ1-1; 7 nucleotides match TRBD1. V lost 5 bases, J lost 6 bases, and 9 bases stayed unmatched. The CDR3 sequence is 14 residues long. Germline lookup yields CDR1 MNHEY and CDR2 SVGEGT. The CDR3: CASSTIDRDPEAFF. The CDR3 DNA is TGTGCCAGCAGTACCATCGACAGGGACCCTGAAGCTTTCTTT.

This chain uses TRBV5-6 with TRBJ2-1, with D perhaps TRBD1 or TRBD2 (5 bases each). Trimming shortened V by 0 bases and J by 3 bases, and 10 bases separated the two germline ends. The CDR3 runs to 15 residues. Germline-derived CDR1 and CDR2 are SGHDT and YYEEEE. CDR3 protein: CASSLGGKVYNEQFF. The CDR3 DNA reads TGTGCCAGCAGCTTGGGGGGGAAGGTCTACAATGAGCAGTTCTTC.

At least ten counts were recorded for this clonotype. This chain uses TRBV7-8 with TRBJ2-1; 8 bases line up with TRBD2. V lost 1 base to trimming and J lost 7 bases; unmatched junction nucleotides: 9. The CDR3 covers 16 residues. CDR1 and CDR2 (germline): SGHVS, FQNEAQ. Here the CDR3 reads CASSLVGSGKRNEQFF. DNA for the CDR3: TGTGCCAGCAGCTTAGTCGGTAGCGGGAAAAGAAATGAGCAGTTCTTC.

This clonotype was seen only a few times. This rearrangement joins TRBV6-2 or TRBV6-3 to TRBJ2-7; D is possibly TRBD2 (6 bases). The germline V gene encodes CDR1 MNHEY and CDR2 SVGEGT. Trimming cost V 7 bases and J 4 bases, with 14 bases left between them. The CDR3 contains 13 residues. The CDR3 protein is CASKGGDLYEQYF. As DNA, the CDR3 is TGTGCCAGCAAGGGCGGGGATCTTTACGAGCAGTACTTC.

This clonotype was seen many times. The chain joins TRBV7-2 to TRBJ1-1; 9 bases map to TRBD1. The CDR3 has 13 amino acids. Trimming cost V 5 bases and J 5 bases; bases outside gene matches: 3. Germline assignment: CDR1 SGHTA and CDR2 FQGNSA. The CDR3 here is CASSHGTGTEAFF. CDR3 in DNA: TGTGCCAGCAGCCACGGGACAGGGACTGAAGCTTTCTTT.

The gene calls are TRBV28 and TRBJ2-7, with TRBD1 identical over 9 bases. This CDR3 region has 15 residues. Unmatched junction bases numbered 8, after V lost 7 bases and J lost 1 base. Germline V lookup: CDR1 MDHEN, CDR2 SYDVKM. This CDR3 is CASTLGGQGSYEQYF. The CDR3 DNA reads as TGTGCCAGCACACTAGGAGGACAGGGGTCCTACGAGCAGTACTTC.

This clonotype was observed a few times. The chain combines TRBV20-1 with TRBJ2-7; D remains ambiguous. Germline V lookup: CDR1 DFQATT, CDR2 SNEGSKA (reference sequence). V lost 3 bases and J lost 0, with 6 bases in between. This CDR3 region has 12 residues. The CDR3 bases are TGCAGTGCTAGTGAGCTCTCCTACGAGCAGTACTTC. This codes for CSASELSYEQYF.

The J gene is TRBJ2-7, the V gene TRBV20-1; 8 bases match TRBD1. Germline CDR1 reads DFQATT; CDR2 reads SNEGSKA (reference sequence). The CDR3 has 13 residues. V lost 1 base to trimming and J lost 2 bases; unmatched junction nucleotides: 1. The CDR3 DNA follows: TGCAGTGCTAGAGGCAGGGGGCCCTACGAGCAGTACTTC. This codes for CSARGRGPYEQYF.

This clonotype was recorded at least ten times. This rearrangement joins TRBV2 to TRBJ2-1; 11 bases match TRBD2. V gave up 2 bases and J gave up 3 bases; unmatched junction bases: 3. The germline V gene has CDR1 SNHLY and CDR2 FYNNEI. CDR3 size: 16 residues. The CDR3 loop is CASSERLAGLYNEQFF. The DNA of the CDR3 is TGTGCCAGCAGTGAAAGACTAGCGGGACTCTACAATGAGCAGTTCTTC.

The genes are TRBV5-4 and TRBJ1-1; TRBD1 matches at 7 bases. V lost 3 bases to trimming and J lost 4 bases; unmatched junction nucleotides: 6. The CDR3 is 14 residues long. The germline V gene has CDR1 SGHNT and CDR2 YYREEE (reference sequence). CDR3 nucleotides: TGTGCCAGCAGCTCCCGACAGGGAAGCACTGAAGCTTTCTTT. Its translation is CASSSRQGSTEAFF.

This clonotype occurred many times. This chain links TRBV7-9 with TRBJ2-1; perhaps TRBD2 as D (5 bases). Germline loops: CDR1 SEHNR, CDR2 FQNEAQ (reference sequence). This CDR3 region has 14 residues. Trimming cost V 2 bases and J 9 bases, with 14 bases left between them. The CDR3 DNA follows: TGTGCCAGCAGCTTAAATCGGGGTCCGGGTGAGCAGTTCTTC. Protein product: CASSLNRGPGEQFF.

The sample holds many counts of this clonotype. The chain combines TRBV7-2 with TRBJ2-1; TRBD2 might be the D (5 bases). Germline CDR1 SGHTA, CDR2 FQGNSA. The CDR3 contains 15 residues. Trimming took 0 bases from V and 7 from J, leaving 13 bases between them. In nucleotides, the CDR3 is TGTGCCAGCAGCTTAGCCAGGAGCGGATTAAATGAGCAGTTCTTC. It encodes CASSLARSGLNEQFF.

This clonotype was counted only a few times. The chain's CDR3 is CASSLGSGLFSYEQYF. The CDR3 DNA is TGTGCCAGCAGTTTGGGTAGCGGGTTATTCTCCTACGAGCAGTACTTC. The chain couples TRBV12-3 or TRBV12-4 to TRBJ2-7; 7 nucleotides align to TRBD2. The J segment lost 0 bases and the V segment lost 3 bases, leaving 8 bases of the junction unmatched. This CDR3 comprises 16 residues.

Ten or more counts support this clonotype. The rearrangement links TRBV27 to TRBJ2-3; D is unresolved. CDR1 and CDR2 (germline): MNHEY, SMNVEV (reference sequence). Deletions cut 3 bases from V and 1 base from J, with 5 bases between. The CDR3 covers 13 residues. This chain's CDR3 is CASSFPGTDTQYF. In DNA, the CDR3 is TGTGCCAGCAGTTTCCCGGGCACAGATACGCAGTATTTT.

This clonotype was seen a handful of times. The V and J genes are TRBV19 and TRBJ2-1, with 9 bases matching TRBD2. The CDR3 is 14 amino acids. Trimming at V came to 6 bases and at J to 5 bases, leaving 5 bases not matched to a gene. CDR1 LNHDA and CDR2 SQIVND come from the germline V gene (reference sequence). In DNA form, the CDR3 reads TGTGCCAGTAGCTTAGCGGGAGCCCACAATGAGCAGTTCTTC. It codes for CASSLAGAHNEQFF.

V usage is TRBV6-2 or TRBV6-3 and J usage is TRBJ2-7; D not resolved. CDR3 length: 11 amino acids. The V end was cut by 4 bases, the J end by 6 bases, with 7 bases between. Germline CDR1 MNHEY, CDR2 SVGEGT. Here the CDR3 DNA reads TGTGCCAGCAGTTCTTCTCTCGAGCAGTACTTC. Translating gives CASSSSLEQYF.

The gene calls are TRBV20-1 and TRBJ2-7; D is unresolved. Trimming stripped 3 bases from V and 1 base from J, with 7 bases between. CDR1 is DFQATT, CDR2 SNEGSKA, per germline (reference sequence). CDR3 length equals 12 residues. CDR3 nucleotide sequence: TGCAGTGCTAGGTCCGTATCCTACGAGCAGTACTTC. This encodes CSARSVSYEQYF.

In this sample, this clonotype turned up a few times. This chain links TRBV3-1 with TRBJ1-6; D uncertain. The CDR3 spans 14 residues. Deletions cut 1 base from V and 8 bases from J, with 9 bases between. From germline, CDR1 is LGHDT and CDR2 YNNKEL (reference sequence). CDR3 coding DNA: TGTGCCAGCAGCCAAGGGGGAAGCGATTCACCCCTCCACTTT. Its translation is CASSQGGSDSPLHF.

This clonotype has only a few counts. The chain links TRBV13 to TRBJ1-6; the D is unclear. The CDR3 covers 13 residues. V gave up 6 bases and J gave up 8 bases, with 11 bases separating them. In germline, CDR1 is PRHDT, CDR2 FYEKMQ (reference sequence). CDR3 residues: CASRESVDSPLHF. The CDR3, as DNA: TGTGCCAGCAGGGAGTCCGTGGATTCACCCCTCCACTTT.

There are a few counts of this clonotype. The V call is TRBV6-1, the J call TRBJ1-1, with D tentatively TRBD1 (5 bases). Between the trimmed V and J ends, which lost 7 bases and 8 bases, there was a span of 20 bases. The germline gives CDR1 MNHNS, CDR2 SASEGT. This CDR3 has 14 residues. CDR3 sequence reads: CASKIETGTWEAFF. The CDR3 nucleotides read TGTGCCAGCAAAATAGAAACCGGGACGTGGGAAGCTTTCTTT.

The chain is built from TRBV20-1 and TRBJ2-1; a possible D gene is TRBD2 (6 bases). Germline values: CDR1 DFQATT, CDR2 SNEGSKA (reference sequence). Trimming removed 3 bases at V and 9 bases at J, with 21 bases between. The CDR3 runs to 15 residues. CDR3 region: CSARGEENRGGEQFF. The CDR3, as DNA: TGCAGTGCTAGGGGGGAGGAAAATAGGGGAGGTGAGCAGTTCTTC.

This clonotype was counted between two and nine times. CDR3 protein: CASSLEAGGRETQYF. CDR3 nucleotides: TGTGCCAGCAGCTTGGAGGCGGGAGGTAGAGAGACCCAGTACTTC. The gene calls are TRBV5-6 and TRBJ2-5, with 8 positions matching TRBD2. Germline V gives CDR1 SGHDT, CDR2 YYEEEE. The CDR3 loop spans 15 amino acids. V lost 0 bases and J lost 4; bases outside the gene matches: 5.

This sequence joins TRBV7-9 and TRBJ2-1, with a weak D call TRBD1 (6 bases). This CDR3 is built from 17 residues. Germline V gives CDR1 SEHNR, CDR2 FQNEAQ (reference sequence). V was shortened by 5 bases and J by 5 bases, with 22 bases between the two germline ends. The CDR3 sequence is CASSPTPAGDIDNEQFF. CDR3 sequence (DNA): TGTGCCAGCAGCCCAACCCCCGCAGGGGACATCGACAATGAGCAGTTCTTC.